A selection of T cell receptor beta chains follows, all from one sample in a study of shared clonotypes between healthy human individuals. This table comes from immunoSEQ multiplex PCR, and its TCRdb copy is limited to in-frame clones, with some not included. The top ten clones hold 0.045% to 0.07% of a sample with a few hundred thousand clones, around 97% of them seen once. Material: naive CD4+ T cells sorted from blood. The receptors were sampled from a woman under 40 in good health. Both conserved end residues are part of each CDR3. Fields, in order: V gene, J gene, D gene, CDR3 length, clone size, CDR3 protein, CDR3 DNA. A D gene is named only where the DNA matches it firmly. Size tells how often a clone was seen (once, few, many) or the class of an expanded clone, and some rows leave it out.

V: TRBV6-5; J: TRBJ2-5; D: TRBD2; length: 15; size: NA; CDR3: CASSYNGGGQETQYF; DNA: TGTGCCAGCAGTTACAATGGCGGGGGACAAGAGACCCAGTACTTC
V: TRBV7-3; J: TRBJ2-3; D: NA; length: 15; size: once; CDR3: CASSLRGPQADTQYF; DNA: TGTGCCAGCAGCTTACGGGGACCCCAGGCAGATACGCAGTATTTT
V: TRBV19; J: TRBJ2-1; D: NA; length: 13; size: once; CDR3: CASRPRPENEQFF; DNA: TGTGCCAGTAGACCCCGACCGGAGAATGAGCAGTTCTTC
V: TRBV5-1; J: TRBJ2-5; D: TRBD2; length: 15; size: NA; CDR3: CASGPGLAGQETQYF; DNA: TGCGCCAGCGGGCCGGGACTAGCGGGCCAAGAGACCCAGTACTTC
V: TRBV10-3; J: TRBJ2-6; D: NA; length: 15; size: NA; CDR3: CAIKGRESGANVLTF; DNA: TGTGCCATCAAAGGCAGGGAATCTGGGGCCAACGTCCTGACTTTC
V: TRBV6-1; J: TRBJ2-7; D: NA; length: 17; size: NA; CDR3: CASSERGLLTLHYEQYF; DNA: TGTGCCAGCAGTGAAAGGGGACTCCTTACCCTTCACTACGAGCAGTACTTC
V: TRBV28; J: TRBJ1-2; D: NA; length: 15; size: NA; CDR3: CASSPPSRAWYGYTF; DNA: TGTGCCAGCAGTCCGCCCAGCAGGGCCTGGTATGGCTACACCTTC
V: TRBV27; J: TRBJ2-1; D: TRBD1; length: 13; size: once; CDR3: CASSRTGRHEQFF; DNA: TGTGCCAGCAGTAGGACAGGGCGCCATGAGCAGTTCTTC
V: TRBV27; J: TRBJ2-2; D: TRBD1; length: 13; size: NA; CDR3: CASSLQGAGELFF; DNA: TGTGCCAGCAGTTTACAGGGGGCCGGGGAGCTGTTTTTT
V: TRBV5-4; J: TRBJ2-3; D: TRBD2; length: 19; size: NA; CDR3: CASSLGLAGGPWSTDTQYF; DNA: TGTGCCAGCAGCTTGGGCCTAGCGGGAGGGCCGTGGAGCACAGATACGCAGTATTTT
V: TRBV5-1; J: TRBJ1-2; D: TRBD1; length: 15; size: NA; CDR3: CASSGGTGNPNGYTF; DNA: TGCGCCAGCAGCGGCGGGACAGGGAATCCAAACGGCTACACCTTC
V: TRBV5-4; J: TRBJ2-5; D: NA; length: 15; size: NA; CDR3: CASSPGLTGEETQYF; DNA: TGTGCCAGCAGCCCTGGACTTACGGGAGAAGAGACCCAGTACTTC
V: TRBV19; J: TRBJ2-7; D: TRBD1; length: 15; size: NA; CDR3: CASSSRQGDSYEQYF; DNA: TGTGCCAGTAGTTCAAGACAGGGCGACTCCTACGAGCAGTACTTC
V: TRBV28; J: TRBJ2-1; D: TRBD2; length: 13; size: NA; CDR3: CASSWGLNNEQFF; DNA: TGTGCCAGCAGTTGGGGACTAAACAATGAGCAGTTCTTC
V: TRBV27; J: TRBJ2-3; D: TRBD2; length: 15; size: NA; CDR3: CASSWGGARTDTQYF; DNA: TGTGCCAGCAGTTGGGGGGGAGCACGCACAGATACGCAGTATTTT
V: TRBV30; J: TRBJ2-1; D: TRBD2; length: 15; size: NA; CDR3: CAWSVRLAGVNEQFF; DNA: TGTGCCTGGAGTGTGCGACTAGCGGGAGTCAATGAGCAGTTCTTC
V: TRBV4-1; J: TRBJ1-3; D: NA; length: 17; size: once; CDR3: CASSQGRGGRTGNTIYF; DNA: TGCGCCAGCAGCCAGGGGAGGGGGGGGAGAACTGGAAACACCATATATTTT
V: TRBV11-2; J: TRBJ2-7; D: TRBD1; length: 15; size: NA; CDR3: CASSLSGQGTHEQYF; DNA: TGTGCCAGCAGCTTGTCGGGACAGGGGACCCACGAGCAGTACTTC
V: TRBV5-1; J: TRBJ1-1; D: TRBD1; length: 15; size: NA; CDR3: CASSLGQGVNTEAFF; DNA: TGCGCCAGCAGCTTAGGACAGGGAGTGAACACTGAAGCTTTCTTT
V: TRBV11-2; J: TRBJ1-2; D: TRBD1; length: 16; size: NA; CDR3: CASRNTGQTTSYGYTF; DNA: TGTGCCAGCAGAAACACGGGACAGACCACCTCCTATGGCTACACCTTC
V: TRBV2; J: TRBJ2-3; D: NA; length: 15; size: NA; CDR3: CASSYTVRYTDTQYF; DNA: TGTGCCAGCAGTTATACAGTAAGATACACAGATACGCAGTATTTT
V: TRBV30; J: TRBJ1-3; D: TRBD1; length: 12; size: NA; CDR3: CAWNDRGDTIYF; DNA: TGTGCCTGGAATGACAGGGGTGACACCATATATTTT
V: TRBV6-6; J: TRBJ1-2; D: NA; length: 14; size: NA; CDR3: CASSRRGPGDGYTF; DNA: TGTGCCAGCAGCAGACGGGGGCCGGGGGATGGCTACACCTTC
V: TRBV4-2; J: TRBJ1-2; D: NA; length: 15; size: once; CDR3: CASSQDRLPENGYTF; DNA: TGTGCCAGCAGCCAAGATCGGCTGCCGGAAAATGGCTACACCTTC
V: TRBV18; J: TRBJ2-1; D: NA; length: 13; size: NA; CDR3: CASSSGGGNEQFF; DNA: TGTGCCAGCTCATCAGGGGGGGGCAATGAGCAGTTCTTC
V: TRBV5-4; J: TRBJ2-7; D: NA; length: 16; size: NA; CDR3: CASTNSRLPQSYEQYF; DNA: TGTGCCAGCACCAATTCCAGACTTCCACAATCCTACGAGCAGTACTTC
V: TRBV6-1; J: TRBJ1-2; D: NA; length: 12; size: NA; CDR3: CASRATGFGYTF; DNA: TGTGCCAGCAGGGCGACAGGTTTTGGCTACACCTTC
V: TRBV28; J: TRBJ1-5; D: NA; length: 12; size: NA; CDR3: CASSFGGQPQHF; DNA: TGTGCCAGCAGTTTTGGGGGTCAGCCCCAGCATTTT
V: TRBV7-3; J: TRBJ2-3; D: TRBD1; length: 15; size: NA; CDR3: CASSHGQGAGYTQYF; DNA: TGTGCCAGCAGCCATGGGCAGGGGGCGGGTTATACGCAGTATTTT
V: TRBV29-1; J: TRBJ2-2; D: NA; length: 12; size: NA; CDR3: CSVSQGYGELFF; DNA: TGCAGCGTTTCACAGGGTTACGGGGAGCTGTTTTTT
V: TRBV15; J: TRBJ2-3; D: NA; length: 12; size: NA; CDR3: CATSMRGDTQYF; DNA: TGTGCCACCAGCATGCGGGGAGATACGCAGTATTTT